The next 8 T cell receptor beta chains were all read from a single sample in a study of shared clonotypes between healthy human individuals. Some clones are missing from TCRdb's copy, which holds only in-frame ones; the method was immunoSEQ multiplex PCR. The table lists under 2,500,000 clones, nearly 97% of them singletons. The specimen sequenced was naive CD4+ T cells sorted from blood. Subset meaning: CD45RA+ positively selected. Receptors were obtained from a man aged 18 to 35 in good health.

CDR3 protein: CASSAGGFTYEQYF. The CDR3 coding sequence is TGCGCCAGCAGCGCGGGAGGGTTCACCTACGAGCAGTACTTC. The chain links TRBV5-1 to TRBJ2-7; 9 positions match TRBD2. The germline gives CDR1 SGHRS, CDR2 YFSETQ. V shed 4 bases, J shed 2 bases, and the junction held 4 bases outside the gene matches. The CDR3 consists of 14 residues.

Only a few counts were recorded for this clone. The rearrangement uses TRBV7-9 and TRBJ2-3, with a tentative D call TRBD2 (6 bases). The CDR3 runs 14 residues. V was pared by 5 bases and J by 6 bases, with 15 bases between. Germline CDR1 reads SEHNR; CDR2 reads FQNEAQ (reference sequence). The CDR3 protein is CASSVRDSQDTQYF. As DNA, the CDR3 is TGTGCCAGCAGCGTCCGGGACTCCCAGGATACGCAGTATTTT.

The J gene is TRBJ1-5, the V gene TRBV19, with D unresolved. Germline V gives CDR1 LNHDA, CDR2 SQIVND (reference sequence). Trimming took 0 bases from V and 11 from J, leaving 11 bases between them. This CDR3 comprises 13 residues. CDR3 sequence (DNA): TGTGCCAGTAGTATAGATCGTGGTCAAGCCCAGCATTTT. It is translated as CASSIDRGQAQHF.

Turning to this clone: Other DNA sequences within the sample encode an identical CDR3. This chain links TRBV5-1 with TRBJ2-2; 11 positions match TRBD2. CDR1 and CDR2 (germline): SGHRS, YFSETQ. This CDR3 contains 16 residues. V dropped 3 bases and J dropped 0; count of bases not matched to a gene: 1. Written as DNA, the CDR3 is TGCGCCAGCAGCTCGGGACTAGCGGCGAACACCGGGGAGCTGTTTTTT. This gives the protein CASSSGLAANTGELFF. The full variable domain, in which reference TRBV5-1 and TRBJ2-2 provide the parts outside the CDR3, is KAGVTQTPRYLIKTRGQQVTLSCSPISGHRSVSWYQQTPGQGLQFLFEYFSETQRNKGNFPGRFSGRQFSNSRSEMNVSTLELGDSALYLCASSSGLAANTGELFFGEGSRLTVL.

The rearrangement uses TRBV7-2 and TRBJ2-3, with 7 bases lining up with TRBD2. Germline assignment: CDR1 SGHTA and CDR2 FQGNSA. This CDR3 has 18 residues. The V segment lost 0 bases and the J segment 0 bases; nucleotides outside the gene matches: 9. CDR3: CASSLAPYNSGSTDTQYF. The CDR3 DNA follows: TGTGCCAGCAGCTTAGCCCCATACAATAGCGGGAGCACAGATACGCAGTATTTT.

The chain's CDR3 is CASSLTGRYNEQFF. In nucleotides, the CDR3 is TGTGCCAGCAGCTTAACCGGGAGATACAATGAGCAGTTCTTC. The genes are TRBV11-3 and TRBJ2-1; D is perhaps TRBD2 (6 bases). Germline CDR1 and CDR2: SGHNT and YENEEA. V lost 2 bases, J lost 4 bases, and 9 bases lay in between. This CDR3 is 14 amino acids long.

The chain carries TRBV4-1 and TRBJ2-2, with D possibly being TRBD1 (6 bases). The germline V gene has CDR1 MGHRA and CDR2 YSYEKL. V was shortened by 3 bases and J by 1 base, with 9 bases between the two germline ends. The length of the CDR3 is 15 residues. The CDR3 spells CASSQTGVNTGELFF. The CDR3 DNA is TGCGCCAGCAGCCAGACAGGAGTGAACACCGGGGAGCTGTTTTTT.

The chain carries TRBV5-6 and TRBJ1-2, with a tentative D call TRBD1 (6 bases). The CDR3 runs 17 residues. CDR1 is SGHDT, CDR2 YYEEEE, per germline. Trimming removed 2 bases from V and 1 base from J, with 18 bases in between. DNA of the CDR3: TGTGCCAGCAGCTTAGTGGGGGCAGGACAGATTAACTATGGCTACACCTTC. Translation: CASSLVGAGQINYGYTF.